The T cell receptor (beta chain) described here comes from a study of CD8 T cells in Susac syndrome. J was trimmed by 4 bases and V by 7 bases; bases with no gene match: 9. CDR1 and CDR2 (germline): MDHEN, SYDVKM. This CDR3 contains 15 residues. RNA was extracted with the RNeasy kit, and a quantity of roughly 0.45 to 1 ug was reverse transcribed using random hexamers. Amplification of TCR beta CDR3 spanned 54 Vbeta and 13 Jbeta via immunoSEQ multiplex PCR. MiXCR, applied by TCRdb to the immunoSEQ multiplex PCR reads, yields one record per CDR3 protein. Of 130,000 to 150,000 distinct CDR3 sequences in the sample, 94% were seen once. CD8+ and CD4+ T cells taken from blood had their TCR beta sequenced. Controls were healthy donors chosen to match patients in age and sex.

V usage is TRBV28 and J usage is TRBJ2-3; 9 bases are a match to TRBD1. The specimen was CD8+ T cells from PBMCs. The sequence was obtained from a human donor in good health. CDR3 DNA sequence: TGTGCCAGCACCTTGGGACAGGGCTCCCCAGATACGCAGTATTTT. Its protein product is CASTLGQGSPDTQYF.